This T cell receptor beta chain is drawn from a study of CD8 T cells in ankylosing spondylitis. Study-wide results and limits: Disease-linked clones were reportedly significantly enriched in matched ankylosing spondylitis synovial fluid. Relatively rare in peripheral blood, disease-linked clones were also CD8+.

This clonotype was observed a handful of times. Its antigen is unidentified. Making the TCR beta libraries involved quantitative 5'-RACE with molecular barcodes. One entry per CDR3 protein results from TCRdb running MiXCR on the 5' RACE reads. The table records 200,000 to 250,000 distinct CDR3 sequences, more than 9% of them present only once. This receptor was obtained from a male donor with ankylosing spondylitis or in good health (not recorded which). Sequencing input: blood, either unsorted or a sorted T cell fraction (not recorded which).

The CDR3 region is CASSLGTGQDEQYF. The CDR3 coding sequence is TGCGCCAGCAGCTTAGGGACAGGGCAAGACGAGCAGTACTTC. J is TRBJ2-7 and V is TRBV5-1; 9 nucleotides match TRBD1. The CDR3 has 14 residues. Germline CDR1 SGHRS, CDR2 YFSETQ. The junction had 5 bases not matched to a gene; V was cut back by 2 bases and J by 5 bases.